The 11 T cell receptor beta chains reported below all come from one sample, sequenced in a study of identical twins. MiXCR, applied by TCRdb to the 5' RACE reads, yields one record per CDR3 protein. The data hold over 600,000 distinct CDR3 sequences, with 21% observed a single time. These same records also appear under a second study, on T cells expressing NK-cell markers.

Sequenced: PBMCs. The origin of the receptors is a woman between 18 and 29 years old in good health.

This clonotype has more than one count but fewer than ten. The chain combines TRBV3-1 with TRBJ2-2; D could derive from TRBD1 or TRBD2 (6 bases each). Germline values: CDR1 LGHDT, CDR2 YNNKEL (reference sequence). V was trimmed by 0 bases and J by 5 bases, leaving 10 bases between them. The CDR3 spans 15 residues. The CDR3 sequence: CASSQDRGRTGELFF. The CDR3, as DNA: TGTGCCAGCAGCCAAGATCGGGGGCGAACCGGGGAGCTGTTTTTT.

The chain joins TRBV18 to TRBJ2-6; no clear D. This CDR3 spans 13 amino acids. Trimming shortened V by 3 bases and J by 8 bases, and 8 bases separated the two germline ends. The germline V gene has CDR1 KGHSH and CDR2 LQKENI. CDR3 region: CASSPMGSNVLTF. CDR3 bases: TGTGCCAGCTCACCGATGGGGTCCAACGTCCTGACTTTC.

The table lists this clonotype with a few counts. The chain has TRBV12-3 or TRBV12-4 and TRBJ2-3; D perhaps matches TRBD2 (6 bases). V was trimmed by 5 bases and J by 4 bases, leaving 19 bases between them. This CDR3 comprises 16 residues. The DNA for the CDR3 is TGTGCCAGCAGTCCACTCGGACTATCAGCTTCAGATACGCAGTATTTT. It specifies CASSPLGLSASDTQYF.

This clonotype turned up a few times. The V and J genes are TRBV12-3 or TRBV12-4 and TRBJ2-3; D is unresolved. CDR3 length: 15 residues. The V end lost 3 bases, the J end lost 5 bases, and 15 bases lay between the germline ends. This CDR3 is CASSLLGMRRDTQYF. CDR3 nucleotide sequence: TGTGCCAGCAGTTTGTTGGGGATGCGGCGAGATACGCAGTATTTT.

The chain carries TRBV20-1 and TRBJ2-1; 10 positions agree with TRBD2. The CDR3 contains 17 residues. J gave up 1 base and V 0 bases, and 6 bases lay outside the gene matches. The germline V gene has CDR1 DFQATT and CDR2 SNEGSKA (reference sequence). CDR3: CSARDSGRSGSYNEQFF. DNA of the CDR3: TGCAGTGCTAGAGATAGCGGGAGGTCCGGGTCCTACAATGAGCAGTTCTTC.

This clonotype was picked up a small number of times. The gene calls are TRBV5-1 and TRBJ2-5; 11 nucleotides line up with TRBD2. V shed 0 bases and J 11 bases; nucleotides not matched to a gene: 3. The CDR3 has 13 residues. CDR1 and CDR2 (germline): SGHRS, YFSETQ. CDR3 region: CASSLDTSGSQYF. Written as DNA, the CDR3 is TGCGCCAGCAGCTTGGACACTAGCGGGAGTCAGTACTTC.

For this clonotype: Its ends do not fully match the called genes, so a read error is possible. V gene TRBV10-3 combines with J gene TRBJ2-3, with TRBD2 matching over 13 bases. CDR3 size: 15 residues. CDR1 and CDR2 (germline): ENHRY, SYGVKD. CDR3: CAISGTSGGTYTQYF. As DNA, the CDR3 is TGTGCCATCAGTGGGACTAGCGGGGGCACATATACGCAGTATTTT.

This clonotype appeared a few times. The CDR3 region is CATSHDTGELFF. CDR3 DNA: TGTGCCACCAGTCACGACACCGGGGAGCTGTTTTTT. The J gene is TRBJ2-2, the V gene TRBV24-1; D uncertain. V shed 6 bases and J shed 3 bases, with 4 bases lying between them. The CDR3 covers 12 residues. Germline V gene lookup returns CDR1 KGHDR and CDR2 SFDVKD.

This clonotype was found a few times. This chain links TRBV6-1 with TRBJ1-2, with 7 bases matching TRBD1. This CDR3 is 15 amino acids long. V lost 11 bases, J lost 4 bases, and 16 bases stayed unmatched. Per the germline V gene, CDR1 is MNHNS and CDR2 is SASEGT. Here the CDR3 DNA reads TGTGCCCACAGGGGCCGGGACACCGCCGGCTATGGCTACACCTTC. As protein: CAHRGRDTAGYGYTF.

The gene calls are TRBV7-9 and TRBJ2-5; tentatively, D is TRBD1 (5 bases). The V and J ends lost 5 bases and 0 bases respectively, with 16 bases between them. Germline V gene data show CDR1 as SEHNR and CDR2 as FQNEAQ (reference sequence). The CDR3 is made up of 16 amino acids. CDR3: CASSLGAARDQETQYF. The DNA of the CDR3 is TGTGCCAGCAGCCTAGGGGCCGCCCGGGACCAAGAGACCCAGTACTTC.

The genes are TRBV6-5 and TRBJ1-1; no definite D call. Trimming took off 0 bases at V and 0 bases at J, with 11 bases between the two ends. Germline V gene data show CDR1 as MNHEY and CDR2 as SVGAGI. The CDR3 spans 16 residues. The CDR3 region is CASSYSQIRMNTEAFF. In nucleotides, the CDR3 is TGTGCCAGCAGTTACTCGCAAATACGAATGAACACTGAAGCTTTCTTT.